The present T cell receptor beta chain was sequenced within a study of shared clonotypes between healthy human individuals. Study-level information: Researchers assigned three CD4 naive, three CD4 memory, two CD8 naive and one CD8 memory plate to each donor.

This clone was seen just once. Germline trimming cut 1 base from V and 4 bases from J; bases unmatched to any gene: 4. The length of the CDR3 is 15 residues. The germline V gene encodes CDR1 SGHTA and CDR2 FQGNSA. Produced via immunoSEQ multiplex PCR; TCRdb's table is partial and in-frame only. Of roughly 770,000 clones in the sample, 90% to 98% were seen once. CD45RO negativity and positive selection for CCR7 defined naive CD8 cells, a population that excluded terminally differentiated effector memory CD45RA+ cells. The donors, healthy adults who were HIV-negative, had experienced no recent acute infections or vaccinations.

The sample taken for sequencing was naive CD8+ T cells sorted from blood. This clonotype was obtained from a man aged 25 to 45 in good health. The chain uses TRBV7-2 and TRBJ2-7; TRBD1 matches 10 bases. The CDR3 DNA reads TGTGCCAGCAGCTTAGGACAGGGGGCTTTTTACGAGCAGTACTTC. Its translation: CASSLGQGAFYEQYF.